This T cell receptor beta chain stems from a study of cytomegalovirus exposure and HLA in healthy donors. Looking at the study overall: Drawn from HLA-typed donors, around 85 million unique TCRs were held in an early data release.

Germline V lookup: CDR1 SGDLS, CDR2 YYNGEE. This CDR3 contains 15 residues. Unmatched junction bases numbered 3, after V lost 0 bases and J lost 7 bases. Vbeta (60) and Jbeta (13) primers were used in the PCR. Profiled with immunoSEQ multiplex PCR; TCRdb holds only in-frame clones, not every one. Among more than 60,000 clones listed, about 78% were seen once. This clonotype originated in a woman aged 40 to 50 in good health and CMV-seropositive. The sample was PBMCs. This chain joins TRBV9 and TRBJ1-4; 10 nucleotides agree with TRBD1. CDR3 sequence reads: CASSVAGTGAEKLFF. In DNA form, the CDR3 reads TGTGCCAGCAGCGTAGCGGGGACAGGGGCTGAAAAACTGTTTTTT.